The clone carrying this T cell receptor (beta chain) was detected only a few times. The sample is drawn from a study of blood T cells in healthy people across ages. The V end lost 6 bases, the J end lost 4 bases, and 15 bases lay between the germline ends. Germline values: CDR1 MNHEY, CDR2 SMNVEV (reference sequence). The CDR3 has 15 amino acids. Sample-barcoded 5' priming and a J-beta primer mix drove a second PCR of roughly 7 to 11 cycles. Using its own MiXCR run on the 5' RACE reads, TCRdb lists one record per CDR3 protein. The sample has around 500,000 distinct CDR3 sequences; about 25% are singletons. The sample was also reused in another study, on T cells of mothers and their children. That work states: Reads recorded for TCR beta CDR3 numbered over 9.5 million per mother and about 3 million per child.

Sample: blood. The origin of this receptor is a boy aged 2 to 10 in good health. The chain combines TRBV27 with TRBJ2-2, with D perhaps TRBD1 or TRBD2 (5 bases each). The CDR3 loop is CASSRDPIATGELFF. The CDR3 DNA sequence: TGTGCCAGCAGCAGGGACCCAATAGCCACCGGGGAGCTGTTTTTT.